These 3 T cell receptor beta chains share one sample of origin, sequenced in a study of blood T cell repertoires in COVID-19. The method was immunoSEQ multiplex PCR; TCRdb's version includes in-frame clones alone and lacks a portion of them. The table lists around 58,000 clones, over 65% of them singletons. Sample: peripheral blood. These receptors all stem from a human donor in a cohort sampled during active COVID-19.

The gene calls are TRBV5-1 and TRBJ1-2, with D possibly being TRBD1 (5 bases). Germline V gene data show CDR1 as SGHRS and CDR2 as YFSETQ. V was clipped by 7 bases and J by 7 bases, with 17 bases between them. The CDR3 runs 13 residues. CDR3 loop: CASVGPPLGGYTF. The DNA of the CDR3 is TGCGCCAGCGTGGGGCCACCGTTGGGTGGCTACACCTTC.

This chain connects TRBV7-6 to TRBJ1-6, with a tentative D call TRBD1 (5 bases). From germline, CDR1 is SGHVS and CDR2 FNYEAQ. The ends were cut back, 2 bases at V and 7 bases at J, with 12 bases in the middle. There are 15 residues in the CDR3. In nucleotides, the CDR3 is TGTGCCAGCAGCTTACGGGGGACGGGAAATTCACCCCTCCACTTT. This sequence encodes CASSLRGTGNSPLHF.

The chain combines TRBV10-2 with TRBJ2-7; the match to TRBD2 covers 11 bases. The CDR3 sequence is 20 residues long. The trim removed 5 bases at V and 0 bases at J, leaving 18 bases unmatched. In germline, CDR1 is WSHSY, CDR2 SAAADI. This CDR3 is CASSLAFVGLAVSSSYEQYF. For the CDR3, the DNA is TGCGCCAGCAGTTTGGCGTTTGTGGGACTAGCGGTTTCGAGCTCCTACGAGCAGTACTTC.